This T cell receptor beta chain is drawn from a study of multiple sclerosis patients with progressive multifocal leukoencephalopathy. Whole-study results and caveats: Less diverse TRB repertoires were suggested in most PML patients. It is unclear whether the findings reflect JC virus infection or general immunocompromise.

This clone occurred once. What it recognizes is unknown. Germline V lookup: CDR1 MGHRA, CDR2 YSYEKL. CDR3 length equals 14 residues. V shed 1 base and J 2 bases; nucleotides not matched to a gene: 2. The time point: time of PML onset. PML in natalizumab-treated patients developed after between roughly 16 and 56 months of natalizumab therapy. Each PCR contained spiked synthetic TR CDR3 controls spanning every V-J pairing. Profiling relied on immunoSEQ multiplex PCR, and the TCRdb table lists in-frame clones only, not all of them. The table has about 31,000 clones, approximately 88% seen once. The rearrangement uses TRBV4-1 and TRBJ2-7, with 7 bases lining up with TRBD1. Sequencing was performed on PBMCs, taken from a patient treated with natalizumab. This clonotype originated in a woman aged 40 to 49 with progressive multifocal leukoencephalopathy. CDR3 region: CASSQGRGTYEQYF. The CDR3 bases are TGCGCCAGCAGCCAAGGCAGGGGGACCTACGAGCAGTACTTC.